These 15 T cell receptor beta chains came from one sample sequenced in a study of blood T cell repertoires in COVID-19. This table comes from immunoSEQ multiplex PCR, and its TCRdb copy is limited to in-frame clones, with some not included. The sample has about 59,000 clones; 90% are singletons. The sample was peripheral blood. The receptors were gathered from a man aged 80 or over with acute or convalescent COVID-19.

J is TRBJ1-2 and V is TRBV3-1 (or the pseudogene TRBV3-2), with 9 positions matching TRBD1. V lost 5 bases and J lost 5; bases outside the gene matches: 6. The length of the CDR3 is 14 residues. The germline gives CDR1 LGHDT, CDR2 YNNKEL (reference sequence). CDR3 coding DNA: TGTGCCAGCAGCAGGGGACAGGGATCTTATGGCTACACCTTC. It is translated as CASSRGQGSYGYTF.

The chain has TRBV6-1 and TRBJ2-1; D perhaps matches TRBD1 (5 bases). This CDR3 is built from 16 residues. Germline V CDR1 and CDR2: MNHNS, SASEGT. Deletions cut 1 base from V and 7 bases from J, with 17 bases between. CDR3 nucleotides: TGTGCCAGCAGTGAAGTCTGGCAGGGCAGGGCAAATGAGCAGTTCTTC. It yields the protein CASSEVWQGRANEQFF.

The V call is TRBV3-1 (or the pseudogene TRBV3-2), the J call TRBJ1-5, with TRBD1 identical over 7 bases. CDR1 is LGHDT and CDR2 is YNNKEL in the germline V gene (reference sequence). V shed 1 base and J 5 bases; nucleotides not matched to a gene: 5. This CDR3 is 15 amino acids long. This chain's CDR3 is CASSQGTGSYQPQHF. CDR3 nucleotide sequence: TGTGCCAGCAGCCAAGGGACAGGCTCATATCAGCCCCAGCATTTT.

The chain carries TRBV7-2 and TRBJ2-1; 7 positions agree with TRBD1. The CDR3 has 15 amino acids. The V gene end was trimmed by 5 bases and the J gene end by 1 base; junction bases not matched to a gene: 5. Looked up from germline, CDR1 is SGHTA and CDR2 is FQGNSA. CDR3 amino acids: CASSIDRASYNEQFF. The CDR3 DNA sequence: TGTGCCAGCAGCATAGACAGGGCGTCCTACAATGAGCAGTTCTTC.

The chain employs TRBV25-1 and TRBJ1-2, with a possible D match to TRBD1 (5 bases). Between the trimmed V and J ends, which lost 3 bases and 5 bases, there was a span of 10 bases. Germline V lookup: CDR1 MGHDK, CDR2 SYGVNS. The CDR3 runs 13 residues. Here the CDR3 DNA reads TGTGCCAGCAGTGATCGGGGGGTATATGGCTACACCTTC. It translates to CASSDRGVYGYTF.

The chain has TRBV5-1 and TRBJ1-5; 10 nucleotides align to TRBD1. Trimming cost V 0 bases and J 0 bases; bases outside gene matches: 0. The V gene's germline CDR1 is SGHRS and CDR2 YFSETQ. The CDR3 is 16 amino acids. CDR3 protein: CASSLGDRGSNQPQHF. The CDR3, as DNA: TGCGCCAGCAGCTTGGGGGACAGGGGTAGCAATCAGCCCCAGCATTTT.

This clone was recorded only once. The gene calls are TRBV3-1 (or the pseudogene TRBV3-2) and TRBJ2-3; 10 bases fit TRBD2. The CDR3 has 16 amino acids. Germline V gene lookup returns CDR1 LGHDT and CDR2 YNNKEL (reference sequence). Trimming cost V 2 bases and J 10 bases; bases outside gene matches: 12. Here the CDR3 reads CASSQRAGGRSGAQYF. For the CDR3, the DNA is TGTGCCAGCAGCCAACGAGCGGGGGGGCGGTCTGGTGCGCAGTATTTT.

V usage is TRBV5-1 and J usage is TRBJ2-1; no clear D. CDR3 length: 13 residues. V lost 2 bases to trimming and J lost 5 bases, with 8 bases between them. Germline loops: CDR1 SGHRS, CDR2 YFSETQ. CDR3 region: CASSLSLNNEQFF. Here the CDR3 DNA reads TGCGCCAGCAGCTTAAGCCTTAACAATGAGCAGTTCTTC.

The chain couples TRBV19 to TRBJ1-5, with 7 bases that match TRBD1. The germline gives CDR1 LNHDA, CDR2 SQIVND (reference sequence). The CDR3 length is 14 residues. With 4 bases clipped from V and 7 bases from J, the junction kept 7 bases outside the gene matches. CDR3 region: CASSTGQVVQPQHF. Written as DNA, the CDR3 is TGTGCCAGTAGTACCGGACAGGTGGTGCAGCCCCAGCATTTT.

This chain uses TRBV29-1 with TRBJ2-7; D uncertain. The length of the CDR3 is 14 residues. Germline V gives CDR1 SQVTM, CDR2 ANQGSEA. Trimming took off 4 bases at V and 5 bases at J, with 18 bases between the two ends. CDR3 sequence reads: CSVARSARSHEQYF. As DNA, the CDR3 is TGCAGCGTTGCTCGGTCCGCGCGGTCCCACGAGCAGTACTTC.

This chain joins TRBV10-1 and TRBJ2-7, with TRBD1 matching over 7 bases. After removal of 6 bases from V and 5 bases from J, the junction contained 4 bases not matched to a gene. Looked up from germline, CDR1 is WNHNN and CDR2 is SYGVQD (reference sequence). The CDR3 runs 12 residues. The CDR3 sequence: CASRTGVHEQYF. The CDR3 DNA follows: TGCGCCAGCAGAACAGGGGTTCACGAGCAGTACTTC.

V gene TRBV18 combines with J gene TRBJ1-1, with a possible D match to TRBD1 (5 bases). Germline V CDR1 and CDR2: KGHSH, LQKENI. V was clipped by 5 bases and J by 11 bases, with 18 bases between them. The CDR3 has 13 amino acids. CDR3 in amino acids: CASSSGEGLEAFF. CDR3 nucleotides: TGTGCCAGCTCATCGGGGGAGGGCCTCGAGGCTTTCTTT.

This chain links TRBV29-1 with TRBJ2-7; 7 bases are a match to TRBD1. There are 13 residues in the CDR3. CDR1 and CDR2 (germline): SQVTM, ANQGSEA. After removal of 4 bases from V and 0 bases from J, the junction contained 3 bases not matched to a gene. The CDR3 sequence: CSVARGISYEQYF. Here the CDR3 DNA reads TGCAGCGTTGCCAGGGGGATCTCCTACGAGCAGTACTTC.

The rearrangement joins TRBV5-6 to TRBJ1-2, with TRBD1 matching over 8 bases. In germline, CDR1 is SGHDT, CDR2 YYEEEE. The V segment lost 0 bases and the J segment 4 bases; nucleotides outside the gene matches: 5. This CDR3 comprises 15 residues. CDR3 sequence reads: CASSLGRQGFYGYTF. The CDR3, as DNA: TGTGCCAGCAGCTTGGGAAGACAGGGGTTCTATGGCTACACCTTC. Complete variable domain (other parts from reference TRBV5-6 and TRBJ1-2): DAGVTQSPTHLIKTRGQQVTLRCSPKSGHDTVSWYQQALGQGPQFIFQYYEEEERQRGNFPDRFSGHQFPNYSSELNVNALLLGDSALYLCASSLGRQGFYGYTFGSGTRLTVV.

This clone was seen more than once but under ten times. The V and J genes are TRBV2 and TRBJ2-7; TRBD1 agrees at 9 bases. The V gene's germline CDR1 is SNHLY and CDR2 FYNNEI. This CDR3 comprises 15 residues. The V and J ends lost 7 bases and 5 bases, in that order; junction bases with no gene match: 12. CDR3 nucleotides: TGTGCCAGCAAGCTACAGGGGGCCTTGTCCAACGAGCAGTACTTC. Translation: CASKLQGALSNEQYF.